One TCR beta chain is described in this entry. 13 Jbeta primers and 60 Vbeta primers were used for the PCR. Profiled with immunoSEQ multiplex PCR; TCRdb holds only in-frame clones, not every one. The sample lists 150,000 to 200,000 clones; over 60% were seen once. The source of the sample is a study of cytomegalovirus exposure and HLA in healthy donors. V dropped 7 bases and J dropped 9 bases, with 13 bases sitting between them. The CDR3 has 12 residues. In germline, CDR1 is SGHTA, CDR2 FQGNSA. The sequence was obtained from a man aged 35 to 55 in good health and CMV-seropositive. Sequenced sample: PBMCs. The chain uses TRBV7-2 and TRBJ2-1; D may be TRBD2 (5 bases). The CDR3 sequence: CASTTSLSEQFF. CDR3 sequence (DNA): TGTGCCAGCACCACTAGTTTGTCTGAGCAGTTCTTC. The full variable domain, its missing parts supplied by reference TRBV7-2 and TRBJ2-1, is GAGVSQSPSNKVTEKGKDVELRCDPISGHTALYWYRQSLGQGLEFLIYFQGNSAPDKSGLPSDRFSAERTGGSVSTLTIQRTQQEDSAVYLCASTTSLSEQFFGPGTRLTVL.